This entry describes one TCR beta chain. Antigen: not known. Some clones are missing from TCRdb's copy, which holds only in-frame ones; the method was immunoSEQ multiplex PCR. The repertoire holds approximately 58,000 clones, around nine tenths seen once, with around 3.5% in the top ten. This sample was included in a study of identifying expanded T cells in peripheral blood. General study points: Two-week clone count variance significantly increased as total template count grew.

The V gene's germline CDR1 is SNHLY and CDR2 FYNNEI. The CDR3 extends over 13 amino acids. The J segment lost 8 bases and the V segment lost 7 bases, leaving 10 bases of the junction unmatched. The chain is built from TRBV2 and TRBJ1-2, with 7 bases lining up with TRBD1. This clonotype was obtained from a person aged 18-70 years in good health. What was sequenced was blood. For the CDR3, the DNA is TGTGCCAGCAATACCCAGGGGGTAGAGGGCTACACCTTC. It specifies CASNTQGVEGYTF.